What follows are 29 T cell receptor beta chains derived from one specimen sequenced in a study of shared clonotypes between healthy human individuals (dated by TCRdb to 2018 to 2021). The library was produced with the immunoSEQ multiplex PCR assay. TCRdb carries this immuneACCESS record with in-frame sequences only. Its versions omit some clonotypes, under half of them owing to an unresolved V gene in the studies checked, with the rest unexplained. Across this sample there are 1.5 million to 2.5 million clones, with less than 95% seen only once. More than 0.95% of the sample goes to the ten largest clones. CD8 naive samples consisted of CD45RO-negative cells that were positively selected for CCR7, yielding a CD45RA+CCR7+ population without TemRA cells. Specimen: naive CD8+ T cells sorted from blood. The label giving this sample's cell subset or site can be read as: CD45RA+CCR7+. The receptors were sampled from a young man in good health.

With regard to this clone: The sample holds other DNA sequences that translate to the same CDR3. The genes are TRBV29-1 and TRBJ1-1; D is undetermined. Trimming shortened V by 2 bases and J by 1 base, and 5 bases separated the two germline ends. The CDR3 covers 12 residues. The germline V gene encodes CDR1 SQVTM and CDR2 ANQGSEA. CDR3 amino acids: CSVETENTEAFF. In DNA form, the CDR3 reads TGCAGCGTTGAAACGGAGAACACTGAAGCTTTCTTT.

V usage is TRBV30 and J usage is TRBJ1-3; the match to TRBD1 covers 9 bases. The CDR3 spans 15 residues. V gave up 0 bases and J gave up 2 bases; unmatched junction bases: 2. CDR1 GTSNPN and CDR2 SVGIG come from the germline V gene (reference sequence). CDR3 protein: CAWSVQGAAGNTIYF. CDR3 sequence (DNA): TGTGCCTGGAGTGTACAGGGGGCGGCTGGAAACACCATATATTTT.

The V call is TRBV7-2, the J call TRBJ2-5, with unresolved D. V lost 1 base, J lost 2 bases, and 11 bases lay in between. Germline V CDR1 and CDR2: SGHTA, FQGNSA. CDR3 length: 15 residues. The DNA of the CDR3 is TGTGCCAGCAGCTTAGGGGTCACACCGCAAGAGACCCAGTACTTC. This translates into CASSLGVTPQETQYF.

The chain recombines TRBV30 with TRBJ2-1; D might be TRBD2 (5 bases). The germline V gene encodes CDR1 GTSNPN and CDR2 SVGIG (reference sequence). CDR3 size: 15 residues. Trimming shortened V by 0 bases and J by 2 bases, and 11 bases separated the two germline ends. The CDR3 coding sequence is TGTGCCTGGAGTGTATTGGACTCCCCCTACAATGAGCAGTTCTTC. As protein: CAWSVLDSPYNEQFF.

The V and J genes are TRBV6-5 and TRBJ1-6, with 7 bases lining up with TRBD1. The ends lost 5 bases at V and 7 bases at J; junction bases unmatched: 5. Germline-derived CDR1 and CDR2 are MNHEY and SVGAGI. CDR3 length: 14 amino acids. CDR3 sequence (DNA): TGTGCCAGCAGTGTGACAGGGCCAAATTCACCCCTCCACTTT. This codes for CASSVTGPNSPLHF.

The DNA for the CDR3 is TGTGCCAGCACCATGACAGGGGCCCTCAACGAGCAGTACTTC. The encoded protein is CASTMTGALNEQYF. The chain carries TRBV27 and TRBJ2-7; 8 bases are shared with TRBD1. V shed 7 bases, J shed 5 bases, and the junction held 10 bases outside the gene matches. CDR3 length: 14 residues. Germline V lookup: CDR1 MNHEY, CDR2 SMNVEV (reference sequence).

The gene calls are TRBV27 and TRBJ2-7; D possibly corresponds to TRBD2 (5 bases). This CDR3 has 15 amino acids. CDR1 is MNHEY, CDR2 SMNVEV, per germline (reference sequence). V shed 0 bases and J shed 5 bases, with 14 bases lying between them. The DNA for the CDR3 is TGTGCCAGCAGTTTATCTTGGTCTGAGGGTAACGAGCAGTACTTC. It yields the protein CASSLSWSEGNEQYF.

V and J are TRBV15 and TRBJ2-7, with unresolved D. CDR3 length: 14 residues. Looked up from germline, CDR1 is LNHNV and CDR2 is YYDKDF (reference sequence). V shed 2 bases and J shed 3 bases, with 11 bases lying between them. CDR3 in amino acids: CATSRIDGDYEQYF. CDR3 sequence (DNA): TGTGCCACCAGCAGAATCGACGGAGACTACGAGCAGTACTTC. The entire variable domain, with the rest obtained from reference TRBV15 and TRBJ2-7, is as follows: DAMVIQNPRYQVTQFGKPVTLSCSQTLNHNVMYWYQQKSSQAPKLLFHYYDKDFNNEADTPDNFQSRRPNTSFCFLDIRSPGLGDTAMYLCATSRIDGDYEQYFGPGTRLTVT.

The chain is built from TRBV6-6 and TRBJ2-5, with 8 bases identical to TRBD1. Trimming took 6 bases from V and 5 from J; bases not matched to a gene: 5. The CDR3 is made up of 13 amino acids. Germline V lookup: CDR1 MNHNY, CDR2 SVGAGI (reference sequence). This CDR3 is CASRETGAETQYF. The CDR3 bases are TGTGCCAGCAGGGAGACAGGGGCTGAGACCCAGTACTTC.

The V and J genes are TRBV19 and TRBJ2-7, with 9 bases aligning to TRBD1. The CDR3 contains 14 residues. The ends lost 6 bases at V and 6 bases at J; junction bases unmatched: 9. Germline V gene data show CDR1 as LNHDA and CDR2 as SQIVND (reference sequence). The CDR3 coding sequence is TGTGCCAGTAGCACAAGGGACAGGGCGGCCGAGCAGTACTTC. Translated, it gives CASSTRDRAAEQYF.

The chain links TRBV7-9 to TRBJ2-1; D may be TRBD2 (5 bases). Germline V gene sequence: CDR1 SEHNR, CDR2 FQNEAQ (reference sequence). Between the trimmed V and J ends, which lost 11 bases and 3 bases, there was a span of 20 bases. The CDR3 consists of 15 residues. CDR3 residues: CALHRGNFNYNEQFF. The CDR3 DNA sequence: TGTGCCCTTCACCGAGGGAATTTCAACTACAATGAGCAGTTCTTC.

J is TRBJ2-1 and V is TRBV5-4, with 8 nucleotides matching TRBD2. J was trimmed by 9 bases and V by 0 bases; bases with no gene match: 8. CDR1 is SGHNT and CDR2 is YYREEE in the germline V gene (reference sequence). CDR3 length: 15 residues. The CDR3, as DNA: TGTGCCAGCAGCTTGGTAGGACTAGCTCAACCTGAGCAGTTCTTC. Protein product: CASSLVGLAQPEQFF.

This rearrangement joins TRBV30 to TRBJ2-7, with 8 bases that match TRBD2. The junction had 11 bases not matched to a gene; V was cut back by 8 bases and J by 2 bases. This CDR3 is built from 14 residues. Germline values: CDR1 GTSNPN, CDR2 SVGIG (reference sequence). The CDR3 region is CATLGERGPYEQYF. The CDR3 bases are TGTGCCACTCTAGGGGAGCGGGGGCCCTACGAGCAGTACTTC.

This clone was found once. Other DNA sequences within the sample encode an identical CDR3. This chain joins TRBV11-2 and TRBJ2-7; tentative D call: TRBD1 (5 bases). CDR1 and CDR2 from the germline V gene are SGHAT and FQNNGV. The CDR3 length is 13 residues. With 5 bases removed from V and 0 bases from J, the gap between germline ends came to 8 bases. CDR3 region: CASSLGASYEQYF. The CDR3 region has the DNA TGTGCCAGCAGCCTAGGGGCCTCCTACGAGCAGTACTTC. The variable domain in full, with the rest retrieved from reference TRBV11-2 and TRBJ2-7, is EAGVAQSPRYKIIEKRQSVAFWCNPISGHATLYWYQQILGQGPKLLIQFQNNGVVDDSQLPKDRFSAERLKGVDSTLKIQPAKLEDSAVYLCASSLGASYEQYFGPGTRLTVT.

V and J are TRBV11-2 and TRBJ1-1; 12 bases match TRBD1. The CDR3 sequence is 15 residues long. From germline, CDR1 is SGHAT and CDR2 FQNNGV. V lost 8 bases and J lost 10; bases outside the gene matches: 14. Here the CDR3 reads CASPKEGTGGGLAFF. The CDR3 bases are TGTGCCAGCCCTAAAGAAGGGACAGGGGGCGGTCTAGCTTTCTTT.

The chain has TRBV28 and TRBJ1-1, with 11 bases lining up with TRBD1. The CDR3 consists of 17 residues. Germline V gives CDR1 MDHEN, CDR2 SYDVKM. V shed 0 bases and J 3 bases; nucleotides not matched to a gene: 6. CDR3 DNA: TGTGCCAGCAGTTTATGGACGTCGGGACAGGGGGACACTGAAGCTTTCTTT. It is translated as CASSLWTSGQGDTEAFF.

The chain links TRBV5-6 to TRBJ2-5; D is uncertain. The V end was cut by 7 bases, the J end by 2 bases, with 3 bases between. The CDR3 has 10 residues. Germline CDR1 and CDR2: SGHDT and YYEEEE. The CDR3 bases are TGTGCCAGCGGACAAGAGACCCAGTACTTC. Translating gives CASGQETQYF.

This chain connects TRBV13 to TRBJ1-1, with a weak D call TRBD1 (5 bases). The CDR3 runs 15 residues. Trimming cost V 0 bases and J 1 base, with 9 bases left between them. The V gene's germline CDR1 is PRHDT and CDR2 FYEKMQ (reference sequence). The CDR3 protein is CASSLGVGTNTEAFF. CDR3 DNA sequence: TGTGCCAGCAGCTTAGGTGTGGGGACGAACACTGAAGCTTTCTTT.

The chain couples TRBV30 to TRBJ1-5; D is uncertain. Germline lookup yields CDR1 GTSNPN and CDR2 SVGIG (reference sequence). V was trimmed by 2 bases and J by 2 bases, leaving 10 bases between them. CDR3 size: 14 residues. The CDR3 spells CAWSPDGRNQPQHF. The CDR3 DNA reads as TGTGCCTGGAGTCCTGACGGACGCAATCAGCCCCAGCATTTT.

V and J are TRBV6-1 and TRBJ2-5; the match to TRBD1 covers 8 bases. V lost 1 base and J lost 5; bases outside the gene matches: 9. The CDR3 runs to 16 residues. Looked up from germline, CDR1 is MNHNS and CDR2 is SASEGT. The CDR3 is CASSEEGRGLWETQYF. The CDR3 coding sequence is TGTGCCAGCAGTGAAGAGGGCAGGGGGCTGTGGGAGACCCAGTACTTC.

V usage is TRBV7-2 and J usage is TRBJ2-3; 15 bases agree with TRBD2. The CDR3 runs 17 residues. From germline, CDR1 is SGHTA and CDR2 FQGNSA. With V trimmed by 4 bases and J by 0 bases, 2 bases remained unmatched. CDR3 DNA sequence: TGTGCCAGCAGCTGGGGACTAGCGGGGGGTAGCACAGATACGCAGTATTTT. As protein: CASSWGLAGGSTDTQYF.

The V call is TRBV11-2, the J call TRBJ2-7; D is uncertain. This CDR3 has 13 residues. Germline CDR1 is SGHAT and CDR2 is FQNNGV. V lost 3 bases, J lost 4 bases, and 10 bases lay in between. The CDR3 DNA reads as TGTGCCAGCAGCTTTGGATCGGATTACGAGCAGTACTTC. Translating it yields CASSFGSDYEQYF.

V and J are TRBV29-1 and TRBJ2-3; D remains unclear. The germline V and J ends were trimmed by 0 bases and 2 bases, with 15 bases remaining between them. Germline CDR1 is SQVTM and CDR2 is ANQGSEA. The CDR3 has 16 residues. This CDR3 reads CSVEDLVGVPTDTQYF. CDR3 bases: TGCAGCGTTGAAGATCTTGTGGGCGTACCCACAGATACGCAGTATTTT.

The chain joins TRBV6-1 to TRBJ2-7; D may be TRBD1 (6 bases). The germline CDR1 and CDR2 sequences are MNHNS and SASEGT. This CDR3 region has 13 residues. V was cut by 8 bases and J by 3 bases, with 14 bases left in between. The CDR3 DNA is TGTGCCAGCGTAGGGGACATGTACTACGAGCAGTACTTC. This gives the protein CASVGDMYYEQYF.

The chain couples TRBV13 to TRBJ1-4; the match to TRBD1 covers 10 bases. The CDR3 runs 15 residues. V gave up 5 bases and J gave up 6 bases; unmatched junction bases: 6. CDR1 is PRHDT, CDR2 FYEKMQ, per germline (reference sequence). The CDR3 nucleotides are TGTGCCAGCAGCCTCCCCGGGACAGGGGATGAAAAACTGTTTTTT. Protein: CASSLPGTGDEKLFF.

The V and J genes are TRBV4-3 and TRBJ2-7, with TRBD1 matching over 7 bases. This CDR3 is 15 amino acids long. V dropped 0 bases and J dropped 1; count of bases not matched to a gene: 3. CDR1 is LGHNA and CDR2 is YSLEER in the germline V gene. The CDR3 sequence is CASSQDMGQSYEQYF. DNA of the CDR3: TGCGCCAGCAGCCAAGATATGGGACAGTCCTACGAGCAGTACTTC.

This chain uses TRBV2 with TRBJ1-6; no clear D gene. Trimming left V 3 bases short and J 0 bases short, with 9 bases between. From germline, CDR1 is SNHLY and CDR2 FYNNEI. This CDR3 contains 16 residues. CDR3 residues: CASSEWQVSYNSPLHF. The DNA for the CDR3 is TGTGCCAGCAGTGAGTGGCAGGTCTCCTATAATTCACCCCTCCACTTT.

The gene calls are TRBV19 and TRBJ1-3; D not certain. The V gene's germline CDR1 is LNHDA and CDR2 SQIVND (reference sequence). The V gene lost 7 bases and the J gene lost 0 bases, with 13 bases spanning the gap. This CDR3 has 15 residues. The CDR3 DNA reads as TGTGCCAGTAAGACGGGAGGCCTCTCTGGAAACACCATATATTTT. Encoded protein: CASKTGGLSGNTIYF.

V is TRBV5-4 and J is TRBJ1-4; no definite D call. V was cut by 2 bases and J by 1 base, with 9 bases left in between. Germline-derived CDR1 and CDR2 are SGHNT and YYREEE (reference sequence). The CDR3 loop spans 15 amino acids. The CDR3 is CASSFTGLTNEKLFF. The CDR3, as DNA: TGTGCCAGCAGCTTTACGGGGTTAACTAATGAAAAACTGTTTTTT.